Below, 14 T cell receptor beta chains from the same sample are listed, as sequenced in a study of T cells in localized non-small cell lung cancer. Sequencing used immunoSEQ multiplex PCR; TCRdb keeps in-frame clones, though not all of them. Among 15,000 to 20,000 clones, around 83% were seen once, and the ten largest hold around a third. The sample consisted of peripheral blood, taken before any cancer treatment. The receptors shown here come from a male donor aged 60 or over with stage III lung adenocarcinoma.

By share of the sample, this clone is medium-sized (0.01 to 0.1%). The gene calls are TRBV27 and TRBJ1-2; tentatively, D is TRBD1 (5 bases). The CDR3 loop spans 16 amino acids. The V gene lost 0 bases and the J gene lost 3 bases, with 14 bases spanning the gap. Germline loops: CDR1 MNHEY, CDR2 SMNVEV (reference sequence). CDR3 loop: CASSLSSGGRYYGYTF. The CDR3 coding sequence is TGTGCCAGCAGTTTATCGTCTGGGGGGAGGTACTATGGCTACACCTTC.

The chain employs TRBV11-2 and TRBJ1-1; D remains unclear. V was pared by 5 bases and J by 1 base, with 11 bases between. CDR3 length: 14 residues. From germline, CDR1 is SGHAT and CDR2 FQNNGV. The CDR3 sequence: CASSPTFENTEAFF. The CDR3 DNA reads as TGTGCCAGCAGCCCAACATTCGAGAACACTGAAGCTTTCTTT.

CDR3 protein: CASSREDPANTEAFF. CDR3 nucleotides: TGCGCCAGCAGCCGAGAGGACCCGGCGAACACTGAAGCTTTCTTT. The genes are TRBV5-1 and TRBJ1-1; D not resolved. This CDR3 region has 15 residues. In germline, CDR1 is SGHRS, CDR2 YFSETQ. Trimming took 4 bases from V and 1 from J, leaving 14 bases between them.

Only a few counts were recorded for this clone. The V call is TRBV5-1, the J call TRBJ2-2; D ambiguous. The CDR3 spans 12 residues. The germline V gene has CDR1 SGHRS and CDR2 YFSETQ. Trimming stripped 7 bases from V and 6 bases from J, with 10 bases between. The CDR3, as DNA: TGCGCCAGCGGCGTACGGGCCGGGGAGCTGTTTTTT. Its translation: CASGVRAGELFF.

There are a few counts of this clone. This chain uses TRBV19 with TRBJ2-2; 8 nucleotides align to TRBD1. This CDR3 has 13 residues. The ends lost 6 bases at V and 6 bases at J; junction bases unmatched: 3. Germline CDR1 and CDR2: LNHDA and SQIVND (reference sequence). The CDR3 sequence is CASRRQGSGELFF. DNA for the CDR3: TGTGCCAGTAGACGACAGGGGTCCGGGGAGCTGTTTTTT.

The CDR3 loop is CACSVNYGYTF. The DNA of the CDR3 is TGTGCCTGTTCCGTTAACTATGGCTACACCTTC. V usage is TRBV30 and J usage is TRBJ1-2; D is ambiguous. This CDR3 is 11 amino acids long. Germline CDR1 reads GTSNPN; CDR2 reads SVGIG (reference sequence). Deletions cut 6 bases from V and 1 base from J, with 6 bases between.

The chain employs TRBV5-4 and TRBJ1-2; 11 positions agree with TRBD1. The V and J ends lost 4 bases and 5 bases, in that order; junction bases with no gene match: 13. In germline, CDR1 is SGHNT, CDR2 YYREEE (reference sequence). This CDR3 has 17 residues. This chain's CDR3 is CASSQDGTGGASYGYTF. In DNA form, the CDR3 reads TGTGCCAGCAGCCAAGACGGGACAGGGGGTGCTTCTTATGGCTACACCTTC.

The rearrangement uses TRBV2 and TRBJ2-7, with 8 bases aligning to TRBD2. The CDR3 is made up of 15 amino acids. J lost 6 bases, V lost 4 bases, and 11 bases had no gene match. Germline V gene sequence: CDR1 SNHLY, CDR2 FYNNEI. In nucleotides, the CDR3 is TGTGCCAGCAGTGCGTTAGCGGGGCCCACTTCCGAGCAGTACTTC. Amino acid sequence: CASSALAGPTSEQYF.

The chain combines TRBV9 with TRBJ2-7; 8 bases match TRBD2. With 0 bases clipped from V and 2 bases from J, the junction kept 7 bases outside the gene matches. Germline V gene data show CDR1 as SGDLS and CDR2 as YYNGEE. The CDR3 runs to 16 residues. The CDR3 coding sequence is TGTGCCAGCAGCGTAGGGTTGCGGGGGGCCCCCTACGAGCAGTACTTC. It encodes CASSVGLRGAPYEQYF. Together with reference TRBV9 and TRBJ2-7, the CDR3 gives the full variable domain: DSGVTQTPKHLITATGQRVTLRCSPRSGDLSVYWYQQSLDQGLQFLIQYYNGEERAKGNILERFSAQQFPDLHSELNLSSLELGDSALYFCASSVGLRGAPYEQYFGPGTRLTVT.

There are a few counts of this clone. The rearrangement links TRBV10-3 to TRBJ1-1, with unresolved D. The germline V gene has CDR1 ENHRY and CDR2 SYGVKD. Trimming pared 2 bases from V and 6 bases from J, leaving 7 bases between. The CDR3 is 12 residues long. DNA of the CDR3: TGTGCCATCAGTGAGGGCAGGCCTGAAGCTTTCTTT. It encodes CAISEGRPEAFF.

This clone has more than one count but fewer than ten. The J gene is TRBJ2-5, the V gene TRBV18; D gene ambiguous. CDR3 length: 14 amino acids. V shed 0 bases and J shed 2 bases, with 7 bases lying between them. In germline, CDR1 is KGHSH, CDR2 LQKENI. CDR3 region: CASSPPVVQETQYF. CDR3 coding DNA: TGTGCCAGCTCACCACCAGTAGTTCAAGAGACCCAGTACTTC.

The chain links TRBV19 to TRBJ1-5, with 8 positions matching TRBD1. This CDR3 spans 14 amino acids. CDR1 and CDR2 from the germline V gene are LNHDA and SQIVND (reference sequence). Trimming at V came to 6 bases and at J to 5 bases, leaving 6 bases not matched to a gene. CDR3: CASRTIQGDQPQHF. The CDR3 DNA reads TGTGCCAGTAGGACTATACAGGGGGATCAGCCCCAGCATTTT.

The CDR3 loop is CASSSTGGVKEAFF. The CDR3, as DNA: TGTGCCAGCAGCTCAACAGGGGGGGTGAAAGAAGCTTTCTTT. The V gene is TRBV7-3, the J gene TRBJ1-1; TRBD1 matches at 8 bases. The CDR3 spans 14 residues. The trim removed 4 bases at V and 8 bases at J, leaving 9 bases unmatched. Germline CDR1 and CDR2: SGHTA and FQGTGA.

The chain couples TRBV2 to TRBJ2-3; TRBD2 is a possible D gene (5 bases). The germline V and J ends were trimmed by 10 bases and 0 bases, with 14 bases remaining between them. In germline, CDR1 is SNHLY, CDR2 FYNNEI. The CDR3 totals 14 residues. The CDR3, as DNA: TGTGCCACCCCAAAGGACTCTAGCACAGATACGCAGTATTTT. It codes for CATPKDSSTDTQYF.